This note documents a single TCR beta chain sequence. Libraries were prepared by immunoSEQ multiplex PCR; TCRdb keeps only in-frame clonotypes and omits some of them. The repertoire holds 120,000 to 150,000 clones, under 95% seen once, with less than 8.5% in the top ten. This specimen belongs to a study of control samples from healthy donors and cancer patients. Germline V gene data show CDR1 as SGHAT and CDR2 as FQNNGV. This CDR3 has 15 residues. V dropped 4 bases and J dropped 7 bases, with 17 bases sitting between them. The chain uses TRBV11-2 and TRBJ2-1; a weak D match, TRBD2 (7 bases). The receptor was isolated from a man in his late teens or twenties in good health. The material sequenced was blood. The CDR3 sequence: CASSSFSGGQNEQFF. The CDR3 DNA sequence: TGTGCCAGCAGCTCCTTTTCCGGGGGGCAAAATGAGCAGTTCTTC.